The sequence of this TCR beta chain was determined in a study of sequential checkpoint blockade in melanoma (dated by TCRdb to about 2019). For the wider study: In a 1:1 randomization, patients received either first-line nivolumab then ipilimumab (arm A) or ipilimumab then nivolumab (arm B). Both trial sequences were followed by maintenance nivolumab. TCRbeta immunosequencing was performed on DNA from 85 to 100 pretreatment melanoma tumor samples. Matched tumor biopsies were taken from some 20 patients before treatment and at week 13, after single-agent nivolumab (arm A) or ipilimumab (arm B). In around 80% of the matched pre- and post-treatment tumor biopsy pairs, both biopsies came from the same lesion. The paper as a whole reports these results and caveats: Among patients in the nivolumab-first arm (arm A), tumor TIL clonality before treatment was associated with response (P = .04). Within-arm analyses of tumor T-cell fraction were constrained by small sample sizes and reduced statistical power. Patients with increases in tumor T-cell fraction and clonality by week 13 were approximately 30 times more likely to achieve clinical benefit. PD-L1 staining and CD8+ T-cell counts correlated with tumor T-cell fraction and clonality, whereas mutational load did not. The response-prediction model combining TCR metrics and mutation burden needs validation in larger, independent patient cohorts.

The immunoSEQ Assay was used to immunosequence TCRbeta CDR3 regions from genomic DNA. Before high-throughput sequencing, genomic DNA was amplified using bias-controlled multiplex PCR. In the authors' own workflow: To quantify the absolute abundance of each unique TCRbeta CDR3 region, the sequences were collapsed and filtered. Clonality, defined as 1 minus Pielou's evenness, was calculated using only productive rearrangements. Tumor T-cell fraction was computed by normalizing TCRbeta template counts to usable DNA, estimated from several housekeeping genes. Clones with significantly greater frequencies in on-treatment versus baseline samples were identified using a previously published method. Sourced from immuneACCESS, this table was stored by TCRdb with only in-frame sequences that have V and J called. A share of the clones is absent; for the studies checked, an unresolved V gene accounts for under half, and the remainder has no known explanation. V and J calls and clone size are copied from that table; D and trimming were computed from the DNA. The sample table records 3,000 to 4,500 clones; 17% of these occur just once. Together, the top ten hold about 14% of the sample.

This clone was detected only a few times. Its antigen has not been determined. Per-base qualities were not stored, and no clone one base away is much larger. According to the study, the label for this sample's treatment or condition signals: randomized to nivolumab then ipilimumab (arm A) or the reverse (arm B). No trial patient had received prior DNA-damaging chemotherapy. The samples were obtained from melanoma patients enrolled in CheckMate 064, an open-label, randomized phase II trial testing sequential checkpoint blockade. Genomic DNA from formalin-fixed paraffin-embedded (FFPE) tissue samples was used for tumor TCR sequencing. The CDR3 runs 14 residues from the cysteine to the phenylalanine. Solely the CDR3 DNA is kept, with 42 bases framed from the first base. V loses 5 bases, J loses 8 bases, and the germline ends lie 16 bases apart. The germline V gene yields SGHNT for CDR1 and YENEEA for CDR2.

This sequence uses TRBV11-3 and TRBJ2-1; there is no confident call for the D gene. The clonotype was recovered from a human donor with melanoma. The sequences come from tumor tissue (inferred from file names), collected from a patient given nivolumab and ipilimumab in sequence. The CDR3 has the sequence CASSQGPLLDEQFF. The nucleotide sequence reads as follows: TGTGCCAGCAGCCAAGGGCCCCTTTTGGATGAGCAGTTCTTC. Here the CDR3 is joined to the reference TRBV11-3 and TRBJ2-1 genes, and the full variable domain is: EAGVVQSPRYKIIEKKQPVAFWCNPISGHNTLYWYLQNLGQGPELLIRYENEEAVDDSQLPKDRFSAERLKGVDSTLKIQPAELGDSAVYLCASSQGPLLDEQFFGPGTRLTVL.